The sequence of this T cell receptor beta chain was determined in a study of regulatory T cells in long-lasting Graves disease. Time point meaning: newly diagnosed GD, antithyroid drugs for less than 3 months. Scientists built the TCR library using RNA that was extracted from PBMCs. In this cohort, patients came from an endocrinology department located in Xi'an, China. Researchers made TCR beta libraries by using iRepertoire HTBI primers and running Arm-PCR on CDR3 regions. TCRdb re-called the multiplex PCR reads through MiXCR, storing one row per CDR3 protein. The sample contains some 350,000 distinct CDR3 sequences, 16% of which appear only once. Germline V CDR1 and CDR2: LGHDT, YNNKEL (reference sequence). V was pared by 4 bases and J by 0 bases, with 10 bases between. CDR3 size: 15 residues. These data were also filed under a second study, of T cells in Graves' hyperthyroidism and ophthalmopathy. This second study notes: In patients aged 18 to 65, hyperthyroidism was newly diagnosed, with duration under 2 months.

The starting material was peripheral blood mononuclear cells (PBMCs), obtained at new diagnosis, from a patient treated with antithyroid drugs. The chain combines TRBV3-1 with TRBJ2-4; D is unresolved. The receptor's source is a young woman with Graves disease. As DNA, the CDR3 is TGTGCCAGCAGCCGACGGCTACTAGCCAAAAACATTCAGTACTTC. Translation gives CASSRRLLAKNIQYF.